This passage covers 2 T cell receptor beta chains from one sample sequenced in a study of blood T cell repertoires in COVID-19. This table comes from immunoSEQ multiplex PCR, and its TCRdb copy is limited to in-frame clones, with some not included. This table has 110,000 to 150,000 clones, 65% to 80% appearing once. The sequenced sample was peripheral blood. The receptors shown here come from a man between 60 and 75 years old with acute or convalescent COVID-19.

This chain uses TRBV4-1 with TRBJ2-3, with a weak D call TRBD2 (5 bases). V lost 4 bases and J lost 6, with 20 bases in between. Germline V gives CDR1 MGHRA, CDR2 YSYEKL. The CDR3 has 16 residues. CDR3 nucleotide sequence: TGCGCCAGCAGCCCTTTTTATCGCGGGTCGGTGGATACGCAGTATTTT. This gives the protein CASSPFYRGSVDTQYF.

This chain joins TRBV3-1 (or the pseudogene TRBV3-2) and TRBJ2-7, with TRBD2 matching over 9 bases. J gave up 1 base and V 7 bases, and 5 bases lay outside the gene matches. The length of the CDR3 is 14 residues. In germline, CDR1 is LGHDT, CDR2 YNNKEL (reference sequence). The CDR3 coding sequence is TGTGCCAGCAACGGACTAGCGAGGTCCTACGAGCAGTACTTC. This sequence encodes CASNGLARSYEQYF.